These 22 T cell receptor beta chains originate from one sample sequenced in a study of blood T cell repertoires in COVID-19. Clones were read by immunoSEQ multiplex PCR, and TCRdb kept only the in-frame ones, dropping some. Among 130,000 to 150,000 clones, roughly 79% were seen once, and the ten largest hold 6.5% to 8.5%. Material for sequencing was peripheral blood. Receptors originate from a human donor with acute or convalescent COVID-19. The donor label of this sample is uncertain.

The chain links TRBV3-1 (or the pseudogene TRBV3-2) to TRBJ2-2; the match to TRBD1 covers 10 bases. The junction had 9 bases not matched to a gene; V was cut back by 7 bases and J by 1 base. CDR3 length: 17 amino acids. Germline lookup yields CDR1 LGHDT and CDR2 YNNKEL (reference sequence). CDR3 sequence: CASITFRDRGNTGELFF. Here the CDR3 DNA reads TGTGCCAGCATCACCTTCCGGGACAGGGGGAACACCGGGGAGCTGTTTTTT.

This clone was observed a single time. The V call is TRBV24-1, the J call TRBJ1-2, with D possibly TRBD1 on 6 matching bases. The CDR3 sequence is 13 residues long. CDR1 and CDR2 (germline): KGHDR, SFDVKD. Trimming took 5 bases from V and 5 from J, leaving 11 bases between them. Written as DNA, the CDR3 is TGTGCCACCAGTGGGACAGCCTCGTATGGCTACACCTTC. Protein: CATSGTASYGYTF.

The CDR3, as DNA: TGTGCCAGCAGAGAACAGGGCACTGAGCAGTTCTTC. Translated, it gives CASREQGTEQFF. The chain carries TRBV5-4 and TRBJ2-1; tentatively, D is TRBD1 (6 bases). This CDR3 comprises 12 residues. V was shortened by 5 bases and J by 9 bases, with 12 bases between the two germline ends. Per germline, CDR1 SGHNT and CDR2 YYREEE (reference sequence).

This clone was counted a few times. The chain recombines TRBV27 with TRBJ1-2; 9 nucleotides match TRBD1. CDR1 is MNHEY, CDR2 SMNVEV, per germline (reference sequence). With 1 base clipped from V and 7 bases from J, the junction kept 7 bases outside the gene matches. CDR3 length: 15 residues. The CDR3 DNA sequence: TGTGCCAGCAGTTTATTGCCTACAGGGGGCGTTGGCTACACCTTC. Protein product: CASSLLPTGGVGYTF.

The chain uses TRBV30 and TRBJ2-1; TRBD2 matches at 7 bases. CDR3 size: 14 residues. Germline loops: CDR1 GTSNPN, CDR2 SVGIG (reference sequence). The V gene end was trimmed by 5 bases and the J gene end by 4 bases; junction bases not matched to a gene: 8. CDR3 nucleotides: TGTGCCTGGTCCAGCGGGGCCCCATACAATGAGCAGTTCTTC. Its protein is CAWSSGAPYNEQFF.

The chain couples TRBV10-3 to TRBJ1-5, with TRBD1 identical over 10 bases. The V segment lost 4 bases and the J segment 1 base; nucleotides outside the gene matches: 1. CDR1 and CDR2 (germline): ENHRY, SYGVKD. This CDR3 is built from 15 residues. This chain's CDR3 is CAISGDRGSNQPQHF. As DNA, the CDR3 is TGTGCCATCAGTGGGGACAGGGGAAGCAATCAGCCCCAGCATTTT.

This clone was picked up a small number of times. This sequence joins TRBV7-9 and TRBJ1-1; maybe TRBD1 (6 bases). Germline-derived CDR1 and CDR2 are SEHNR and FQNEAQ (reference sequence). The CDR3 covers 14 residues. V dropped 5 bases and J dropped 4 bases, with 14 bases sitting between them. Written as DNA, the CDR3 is TGTGCCAGCAGCCCTACCCAACAGGGCACTGAAGCTTTCTTT. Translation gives CASSPTQQGTEAFF. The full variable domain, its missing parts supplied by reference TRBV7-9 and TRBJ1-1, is DTGVSQNPRHKITKRGQNVTFRCDPISEHNRLYWYRQTLGQGPEFLTYFQNEAQLEKSRLLSDRFSAERPKGSFSTLEIQRTEQGDSAMYLCASSPTQQGTEAFFGQGTRLTVV.

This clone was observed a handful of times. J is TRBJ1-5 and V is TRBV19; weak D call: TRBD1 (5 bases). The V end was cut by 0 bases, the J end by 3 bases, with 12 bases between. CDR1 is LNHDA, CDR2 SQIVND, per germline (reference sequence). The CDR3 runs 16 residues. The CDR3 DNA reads TGTGCCAGTAGTATAGAGACGGGGGTCCTCAATCAGCCCCAGCATTTT. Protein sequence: CASSIETGVLNQPQHF. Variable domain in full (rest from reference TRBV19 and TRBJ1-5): DGGITQSPKYLFRKEGQNVTLSCEQNLNHDAMYWYRQDPGQGLRLIYYSQIVNDFQKGDIAEGYSVSREKKESFPLTVTSAQKNPTAFYLCASSIETGVLNQPQHFGDGTRLSIL.

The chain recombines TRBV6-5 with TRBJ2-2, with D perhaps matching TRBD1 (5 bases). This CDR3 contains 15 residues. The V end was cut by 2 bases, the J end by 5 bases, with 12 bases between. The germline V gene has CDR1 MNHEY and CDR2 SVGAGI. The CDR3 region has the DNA TGTGCCAGCAGTTACGACCAGGGATGGACCGGGGAGCTGTTTTTT. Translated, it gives CASSYDQGWTGELFF.

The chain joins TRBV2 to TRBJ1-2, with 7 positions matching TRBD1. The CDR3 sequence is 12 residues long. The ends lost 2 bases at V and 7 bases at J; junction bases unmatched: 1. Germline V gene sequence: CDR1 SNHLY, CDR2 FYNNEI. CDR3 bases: TGTGCCAGCAGTGAAAACAGGGGTGGCTACACCTTC. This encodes CASSENRGGYTF.

This chain's CDR3 is CAWSRDLNSDEQFF. CDR3 bases: TGTGCCTGGAGTCGGGATCTCAATAGCGATGAGCAGTTCTTC. The chain employs TRBV30 and TRBJ2-1; D perhaps matches TRBD2 (5 bases). The CDR3 runs to 14 residues. Between the trimmed V and J ends, which lost 2 bases and 8 bases, there was a span of 16 bases. Germline CDR1 reads GTSNPN; CDR2 reads SVGIG (reference sequence). Variable domain in full (rest from reference TRBV30 and TRBJ2-1): SQTIHQWPATLVQPVGSPLSLECTVEGTSNPNLYWYRQAAGRGLQLLFYSVGIGQISSEVPQNLSASRPQDRQFILSSKKLLLSDSGFYLCAWSRDLNSDEQFFGPGTRLTVL.

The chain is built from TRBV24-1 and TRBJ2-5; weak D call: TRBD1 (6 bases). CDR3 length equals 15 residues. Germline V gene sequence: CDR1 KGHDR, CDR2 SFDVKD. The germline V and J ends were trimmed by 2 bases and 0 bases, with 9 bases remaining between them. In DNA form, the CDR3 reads TGTGCCACCAGTGATTCTCAGGGGAACCAAGAGACCCAGTACTTC. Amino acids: CATSDSQGNQETQYF.

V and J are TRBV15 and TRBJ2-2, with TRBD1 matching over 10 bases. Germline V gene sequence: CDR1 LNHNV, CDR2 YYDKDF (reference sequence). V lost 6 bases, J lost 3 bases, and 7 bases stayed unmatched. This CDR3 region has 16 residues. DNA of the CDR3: TGTGCCACCAGTTTAGACAGGGGGCTGGACACCGGGGAGCTGTTTTTT. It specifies CATSLDRGLDTGELFF.

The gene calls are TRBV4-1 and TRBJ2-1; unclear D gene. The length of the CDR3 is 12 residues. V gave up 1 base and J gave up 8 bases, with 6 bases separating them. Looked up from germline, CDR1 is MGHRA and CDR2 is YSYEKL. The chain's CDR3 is CASSQGPDEQFF. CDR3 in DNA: TGCGCCAGCAGCCAAGGTCCCGATGAGCAGTTCTTC.

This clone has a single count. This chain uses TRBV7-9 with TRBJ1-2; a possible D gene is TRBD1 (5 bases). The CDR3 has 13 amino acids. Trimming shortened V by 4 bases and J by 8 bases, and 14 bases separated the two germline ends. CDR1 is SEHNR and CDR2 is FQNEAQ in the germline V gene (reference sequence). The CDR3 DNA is TGTGCCAGCAGCTGGGTAGGGGATGGCGGCTACACCTTC. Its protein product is CASSWVGDGGYTF.

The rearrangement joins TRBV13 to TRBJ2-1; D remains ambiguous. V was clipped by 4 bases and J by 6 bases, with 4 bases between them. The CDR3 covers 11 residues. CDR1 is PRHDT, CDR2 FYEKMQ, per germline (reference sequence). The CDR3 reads CASSSLNEQFF. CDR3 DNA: TGTGCCAGCAGCTCCCTCAATGAGCAGTTCTTC.

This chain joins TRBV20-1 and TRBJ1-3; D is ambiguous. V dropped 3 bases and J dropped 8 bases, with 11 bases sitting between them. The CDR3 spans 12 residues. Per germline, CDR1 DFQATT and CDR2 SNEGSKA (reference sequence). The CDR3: CSASGRADTIYF. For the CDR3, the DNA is TGCAGTGCTAGTGGGAGGGCGGACACCATATATTTT.

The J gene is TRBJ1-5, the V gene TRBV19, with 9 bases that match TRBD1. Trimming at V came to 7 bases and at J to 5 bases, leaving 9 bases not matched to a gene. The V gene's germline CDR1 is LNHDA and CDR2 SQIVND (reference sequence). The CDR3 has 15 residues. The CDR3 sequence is CASKSGQGRHQPQHF. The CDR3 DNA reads TGTGCCAGTAAATCGGGACAGGGACGCCATCAGCCCCAGCATTTT. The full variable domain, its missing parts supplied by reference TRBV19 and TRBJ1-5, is DGGITQSPKYLFRKEGQNVTLSCEQNLNHDAMYWYRQDPGQGLRLIYYSQIVNDFQKGDIAEGYSVSREKKESFPLTVTSAQKNPTAFYLCASKSGQGRHQPQHFGDGTRLSIL.

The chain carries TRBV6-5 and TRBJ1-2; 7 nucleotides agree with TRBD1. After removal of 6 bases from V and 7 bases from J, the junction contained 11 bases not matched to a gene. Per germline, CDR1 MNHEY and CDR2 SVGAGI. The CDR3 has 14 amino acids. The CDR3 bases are TGTGCCAGCAGAGAGACCGACAGGGTTAGTGGCTACACCTTC. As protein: CASRETDRVSGYTF.

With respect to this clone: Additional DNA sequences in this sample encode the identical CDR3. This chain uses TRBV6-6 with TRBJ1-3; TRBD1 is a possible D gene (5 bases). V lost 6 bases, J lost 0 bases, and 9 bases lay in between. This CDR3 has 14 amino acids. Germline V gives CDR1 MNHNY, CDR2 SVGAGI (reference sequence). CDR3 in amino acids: CASSSTGSGNTIYF. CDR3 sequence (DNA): TGTGCCAGCAGCTCTACAGGCTCTGGAAACACCATATATTTT.

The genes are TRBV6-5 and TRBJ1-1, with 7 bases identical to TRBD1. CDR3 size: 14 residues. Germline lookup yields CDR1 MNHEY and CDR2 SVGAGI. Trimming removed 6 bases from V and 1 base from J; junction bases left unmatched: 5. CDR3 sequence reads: CASSPTGSNTEAFF. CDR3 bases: TGTGCCAGCAGCCCGACAGGGTCGAACACTGAAGCTTTCTTT.

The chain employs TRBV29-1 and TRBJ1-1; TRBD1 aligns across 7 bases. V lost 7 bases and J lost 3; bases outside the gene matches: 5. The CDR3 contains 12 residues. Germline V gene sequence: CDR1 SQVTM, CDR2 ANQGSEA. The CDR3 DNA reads TGCAGCGCGACAGGGCATTACACTGAAGCTTTCTTT. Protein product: CSATGHYTEAFF. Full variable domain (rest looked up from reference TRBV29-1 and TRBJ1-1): SAVISQKPSRDICQRGTSLTIQCQVDSQVTMMFWYRQQPGQSLTLIATANQGSEATYESGFVIDKFPISRPNLTFSTLTVSNMSPEDSSIYLCSATGHYTEAFFGQGTRLTVV.